A single sample gave rise to the 30 T cell receptor beta chains below, sequenced in a study of T cell changes during pregnancy in multiple sclerosis. Using immunoSEQ multiplex PCR, the repertoire was profiled, and TCRdb retains in-frame clones only, with some absent. The table shows 55,000 to 80,000 clones, with about 93% occurring only once. Source: CD8+ T cells from peripheral blood mononuclear cells, taken in the second trimester of pregnancy. These receptors were obtained from a female donor with multiple sclerosis, enrolled in a pregnancy study.

The CDR3 loop reads CASSLAPGQGITGANVLTF. CDR3 in DNA: TGTGCCAGCAGCTTAGCCCCTGGGCAGGGAATCACTGGGGCCAACGTCCTGACTTTC. This sequence joins TRBV13 and TRBJ2-6; D is possibly TRBD1 (5 bases). The germline V and J ends were trimmed by 1 base and 2 bases, with 18 bases remaining between them. The germline gives CDR1 PRHDT, CDR2 FYEKMQ (reference sequence). This CDR3 has 19 amino acids.

The rearrangement uses TRBV30 and TRBJ2-7; 9 positions agree with TRBD2. V shed 4 bases and J 6 bases; nucleotides not matched to a gene: 10. Germline V gives CDR1 GTSNPN, CDR2 SVGIG (reference sequence). This CDR3 is 14 amino acids long. This chain's CDR3 is CAWTVGSGSLEQYF. CDR3 DNA sequence: TGTGCCTGGACGGTTGGTAGCGGGAGCCTCGAGCAGTACTTC. The full variable domain, its missing parts supplied by reference TRBV30 and TRBJ2-7, is SQTIHQWPATLVQPVGSPLSLECTVEGTSNPNLYWYRQAAGRGLQLLFYSVGIGQISSEVPQNLSASRPQDRQFILSSKKLLLSDSGFYLCAWTVGSGSLEQYFGPGTRLTVT.

In this sample, this clone turned up a few times. The chain links TRBV19 to TRBJ1-3; 7 bases are shared with TRBD1. The J segment lost 0 bases and the V segment lost 5 bases, leaving 7 bases of the junction unmatched. CDR1 is LNHDA and CDR2 is SQIVND in the germline V gene (reference sequence). CDR3 size: 16 residues. The CDR3 loop reads CASSAMTGISGNTIYF. Here the CDR3 DNA reads TGTGCCAGTAGTGCCATGACAGGGATCTCTGGAAACACCATATATTTT.

V usage is TRBV4-2 and J usage is TRBJ2-7; 7 bases map to TRBD1. CDR1 and CDR2 (germline): LGHNA, YNFKEQ. The CDR3 length is 16 residues. V lost 0 bases and J lost 0; bases outside the gene matches: 5. CDR3 amino acids: CASSQDGTGVSYEQYF. The CDR3 region has the DNA TGTGCCAGCAGCCAAGATGGCACAGGGGTCTCCTACGAGCAGTACTTC.

The J gene is TRBJ1-2, the V gene TRBV9; D call uncertain. The V gene's germline CDR1 is SGDLS and CDR2 YYNGEE. This CDR3 is 15 amino acids long. The V gene lost 0 bases and the J gene lost 5 bases, with 14 bases spanning the gap. The CDR3 protein is CASSVGSSAGYGYTF. The CDR3 nucleotides are TGTGCCAGCAGCGTAGGGTCTTCGGCAGGATATGGCTACACCTTC.

The rearrangement links TRBV14 to TRBJ2-1, with 11 positions matching TRBD2. There are 16 residues in the CDR3. Looked up from germline, CDR1 is SGHDN and CDR2 is FVKESK. The V and J ends lost 3 bases and 0 bases, in that order; junction bases with no gene match: 1. CDR3 residues: CASSHTSGSSYNEQFF. The CDR3 region has the DNA TGTGCCAGCAGCCATACTAGCGGGAGCTCCTACAATGAGCAGTTCTTC.

The rearrangement joins TRBV10-1 to TRBJ1-1, with a possible D match to TRBD1 (5 bases). Germline V gene sequence: CDR1 WNHNN, CDR2 SYGVQD (reference sequence). The CDR3 has 13 amino acids. The ends were cut back, 3 bases at V and 4 bases at J, with 9 bases in the middle. The CDR3, as DNA: TGCGCCAGCAGTGAAGGGGTAGGCACTGAAGCTTTCTTT. Protein product: CASSEGVGTEAFF.

This clone was detected only once. The V call is TRBV4-3, the J call TRBJ2-7; 10 bases are a match to TRBD2. Germline V gives CDR1 LGHNA, CDR2 YSLEER. V dropped 1 base and J dropped 2; count of bases not matched to a gene: 5. The CDR3 is 16 amino acids. The CDR3 bases are TGCGCCAGCAGCCAAGGGGTAGCGGGAGGTCCCTACGAGCAGTACTTC. Amino acid sequence: CASSQGVAGGPYEQYF.

The V and J genes are TRBV2 and TRBJ1-2, with no clear D. The CDR3 sequence is 14 residues long. Trimming removed 2 bases from V and 3 bases from J, with 10 bases in between. The germline V gene encodes CDR1 SNHLY and CDR2 FYNNEI. CDR3 in amino acids: CASSEPDFYYGYTF. The CDR3 DNA reads TGTGCCAGCAGTGAACCGGACTTCTACTATGGCTACACCTTC.

The CDR3: CSERPWGPGVSRINYGYTF. The CDR3 DNA follows: TGCAGCGAGCGGCCTTGGGGGCCCGGGGTCTCCCGAATTAACTATGGCTACACCTTC. The chain uses TRBV29-1 and TRBJ1-2, with D possibly TRBD1 on 6 matching bases. Germline assignment: CDR1 SQVTM and CDR2 ANQGSEA. This CDR3 has 19 residues. Trimming shortened V by 7 bases and J by 1 base, and 31 bases separated the two germline ends.

V gene TRBV7-6 combines with J gene TRBJ2-2; D remains unclear. CDR1 SGHVS and CDR2 FNYEAQ come from the germline V gene. The CDR3 contains 16 residues. V lost 1 base and J 2 bases, leaving 11 bases between the germline ends. Written as DNA, the CDR3 is TGTGCCAGCAGCTTAGTAACGGGTCGTAACACCGGGGAGCTGTTTTTT. Translated: CASSLVTGRNTGELFF.

The genes are TRBV5-6 and TRBJ2-7; 7 bases are shared with TRBD2. V was clipped by 3 bases and J by 4 bases; unmatched bases: 10. The germline V gene has CDR1 SGHDT and CDR2 YYEEEE. The CDR3 has 15 residues. CDR3: CASSSSGLTNYEQYF. The CDR3 DNA follows: TGTGCCAGCAGCTCCTCGGGACTAACGAATTACGAGCAGTACTTC.

The chain combines TRBV4-2 with TRBJ1-5, with 9 bases that match TRBD1. The CDR3 extends over 15 amino acids. V dropped 0 bases and J dropped 7; count of bases not matched to a gene: 4. Germline lookup yields CDR1 LGHNA and CDR2 YNFKEQ. CDR3 amino acids: CASSQETGGSQPQHF. DNA for the CDR3: TGTGCCAGCAGCCAAGAGACAGGGGGTAGCCAGCCCCAGCATTTT.

In this sample, this clone turned up once. V usage is TRBV11-2 and J usage is TRBJ2-7; D gene ambiguous. The CDR3 totals 13 residues. V lost 1 base and J lost 3, with 7 bases in between. Germline V gene sequence: CDR1 SGHAT, CDR2 FQNNGV. CDR3 sequence reads: CASSLGPLYEQYF. The CDR3 DNA is TGTGCCAGCAGCTTAGGGCCGCTCTACGAGCAGTACTTC.

The J gene is TRBJ2-3, the V gene TRBV6-6, with TRBD2 matching 7 bases. Germline V gives CDR1 MNHNY, CDR2 SVGAGI (reference sequence). CDR3 length equals 15 residues. V trimming: 2 bases; J trimming: 3 bases; junction bases outside the gene matches: 5. The CDR3 loop reads CASSYVGGRTDTQYF. The CDR3, as DNA: TGTGCCAGCAGTTACGTGGGCGGGAGAACAGATACGCAGTATTTT.

This chain uses TRBV9 with TRBJ2-7; D perhaps matches TRBD2 (6 bases). The CDR3 contains 14 residues. V shed 4 bases and J shed 1 base, with 12 bases lying between them. CDR1 is SGDLS and CDR2 is YYNGEE in the germline V gene. The CDR3 DNA reads as TGTGCCAGCAGCCCATCGGGGACTTCCTACGAGCAGTACTTC. It specifies CASSPSGTSYEQYF.

The genes are TRBV9 and TRBJ2-1; D is unclear. CDR1 is SGDLS and CDR2 is YYNGEE in the germline V gene. The V end was cut by 1 base, the J end by 5 bases, with 4 bases between. The CDR3 runs to 12 residues. The CDR3 protein is CASSVPDNEQFF. Written as DNA, the CDR3 is TGTGCCAGCAGCGTACCTGACAATGAGCAGTTCTTC.

The chain combines TRBV9 with TRBJ1-1; a weak D match, TRBD1 (6 bases). V was shortened by 0 bases and J by 1 base, with 10 bases between the two germline ends. The CDR3 consists of 15 residues. The germline gives CDR1 SGDLS, CDR2 YYNGEE. Here the CDR3 reads CASSVATGPNTEAFF. CDR3 bases: TGTGCCAGCAGCGTAGCAACAGGGCCGAACACTGAAGCTTTCTTT.

This chain connects TRBV5-1 to TRBJ2-7; TRBD1 matches 8 bases. Germline CDR1 is SGHRS and CDR2 is YFSETQ. The trim removed 3 bases at V and 0 bases at J, leaving 8 bases unmatched. CDR3 length: 16 amino acids. The CDR3 nucleotides read TGCGCCAGCAGCTCGCCCGCGGACAGGGTCTCCTACGAGCAGTACTTC. Its translation is CASSSPADRVSYEQYF.

The V call is TRBV10-3, the J call TRBJ2-1; D call uncertain. Germline assignment: CDR1 ENHRY and CDR2 SYGVKD. The CDR3 spans 11 residues. Trimming left V 5 bases short and J 10 bases short, with 9 bases between. CDR3 in amino acids: CAISTSEEQFF. CDR3 DNA sequence: TGTGCCATCAGTACCTCGGAGGAGCAGTTCTTC.

This chain uses TRBV9 with TRBJ2-2; D possibly corresponds to TRBD2 (6 bases). The CDR3 sequence is 12 residues long. Germline V gene data show CDR1 as SGDLS and CDR2 as YYNGEE. V lost 5 bases and J lost 4, with 6 bases in between. In DNA form, the CDR3 reads TGTGCCAGCAGGGGACTCACCGGGGAGCTGTTTTTT. This gives the protein CASRGLTGELFF.

The chain employs TRBV29-1 and TRBJ2-1; 7 bases align to TRBD2. V shed 3 bases and J 9 bases; nucleotides not matched to a gene: 11. Germline-derived CDR1 and CDR2 are SQVTM and ANQGSEA. The CDR3 runs 14 residues. The chain's CDR3 is CSVELAGERSEQFF. CDR3 coding DNA: TGCAGCGTTGAGTTGGCGGGAGAACGGAGTGAGCAGTTCTTC.

This rearrangement joins TRBV7-7 to TRBJ2-7; D possibly corresponds to TRBD1 (5 bases). V lost 4 bases to trimming and J lost 5 bases, with 12 bases between them. This CDR3 comprises 13 residues. Germline V gives CDR1 SSHAT, CDR2 FNYEAQ (reference sequence). CDR3: CASSSRQYHEQYF. As DNA, the CDR3 is TGTGCCAGCAGCTCCCGACAGTACCACGAGCAGTACTTC. Using reference TRBV7-7 and TRBJ2-7 for the parts outside the CDR3, the full variable domain is GAGVSQSPRYKVTKRGQDVTLRCDPISSHATLYWYQQALGQGPEFLTYFNYEAQPDKSGLPSDRFSAERPEGSISTLTIQRTEQRDSAMYRCASSSRQYHEQYFGPGTRLTVT.

This chain connects TRBV13 to TRBJ1-4; no clear D gene. The V gene lost 2 bases and the J gene lost 3 bases, with 4 bases spanning the gap. Germline assignment: CDR1 PRHDT and CDR2 FYEKMQ (reference sequence). This CDR3 comprises 13 residues. CDR3 amino acids: CASSLSANEKLFF. In DNA form, the CDR3 reads TGTGCCAGCAGCTTATCAGCTAATGAAAAACTGTTTTTT.

The chain employs TRBV5-1 and TRBJ2-4, with D tentatively TRBD1 (6 bases). There are 14 residues in the CDR3. Germline V gene lookup returns CDR1 SGHRS and CDR2 YFSETQ. V was shortened by 0 bases and J by 8 bases, with 12 bases between the two germline ends. CDR3 bases: TGCGCCAGCAGCTTGGACAGGGCGCGGGACATTCAGTACTTC. As protein: CASSLDRARDIQYF.

This clone has just one count. This chain joins TRBV28 and TRBJ2-1; 10 nucleotides align to TRBD2. CDR1 and CDR2 (germline): MDHEN, SYDVKM. With 6 bases clipped from V and 5 bases from J, the junction kept 4 bases outside the gene matches. The CDR3 covers 14 residues. CDR3 in amino acids: CASRTSGWNNEQFF. For the CDR3, the DNA is TGTGCCAGCAGGACTAGCGGGTGGAACAATGAGCAGTTCTTC.

This chain uses TRBV27 with TRBJ1-5; 10 bases match TRBD1. CDR1 MNHEY and CDR2 SMNVEV come from the germline V gene (reference sequence). Unmatched junction bases numbered 6, after V lost 5 bases and J lost 5 bases. The CDR3 totals 15 residues. CDR3 sequence (DNA): TGTGCCAGCAGTGGACAGGGGGGGTTGGATCAGCCCCAGCATTTT. It encodes CASSGQGGLDQPQHF.

The CDR3 loop reads CASSYLAGGPDEQYF. CDR3 sequence (DNA): TGTGCCAGCAGTTACTTAGCGGGAGGGCCGGACGAGCAGTACTTC. This chain joins TRBV6-6 and TRBJ2-7; 11 bases are shared with TRBD2. The CDR3 is made up of 15 amino acids. CDR1 MNHNY and CDR2 SVGAGI come from the germline V gene (reference sequence). With V trimmed by 1 base and J by 5 bases, 4 bases remained unmatched.

The genes are TRBV5-1 and TRBJ2-7; 9 bases fit TRBD1. Germline V CDR1 and CDR2: SGHRS, YFSETQ. V trimming: 4 bases; J trimming: 7 bases; junction bases outside the gene matches: 6. This CDR3 has 13 amino acids. The CDR3 here is CASSPGQGWEQYF. CDR3 DNA: TGCGCCAGCAGCCCGGGACAGGGCTGGGAGCAGTACTTC.

The chain uses TRBV29-1 and TRBJ2-7; 7 bases are a match to TRBD2. Germline trimming cut 6 bases from V and 1 base from J; bases unmatched to any gene: 15. CDR1 SQVTM and CDR2 ANQGSEA come from the germline V gene. CDR3 size: 16 residues. The CDR3 here is CSVTLPLRGKSYEQYF. In nucleotides, the CDR3 is TGCAGCGTAACCCTTCCCTTGCGGGGGAAGTCCTACGAGCAGTACTTC.